This record looks at one TCR beta chain sequence and its context. The table came from immunoSEQ multiplex PCR; TCRdb's copy has only in-frame clones and leaves some out. The table has 30,000 or so clones, around three quarters seen once; the top ten hold less than 4.5%. The sample is drawn from a study of PD-1 blockade in classical Hodgkin lymphoma. Every patient was affected by relapse after autologous stem cell transplantation, while exposure to brentuximab vedotin was not uniform. This specimen consisted of peripheral blood mononuclear cells (PBMCs), obtained before the second cycle of nivolumab. The receptor was derived from a human donor with classical Hodgkin lymphoma.

The CDR3 protein is CASSLQGGTDTQYF. The CDR3 DNA follows: TGTGCCAGCAGCTTACAGGGGGGCACAGATACGCAGTATTTT. The chain couples TRBV5-6 to TRBJ2-3; 8 bases align to TRBD1. Trimming at V came to 2 bases and at J to 1 base, leaving 0 bases not matched to a gene. The CDR3 contains 14 residues. CDR1 SGHDT and CDR2 YYEEEE come from the germline V gene. Full variable domain (missing parts from reference TRBV5-6 and TRBJ2-3): DAGVTQSPTHLIKTRGQQVTLRCSPKSGHDTVSWYQQALGQGPQFIFQYYEEEERQRGNFPDRFSGHQFPNYSSELNVNALLLGDSALYLCASSLQGGTDTQYFGPGTRLTVL.